The rows below give T cell receptor beta chains drawn from one sample of a study of blood T cell repertoires in COVID-19. Assay used: immunoSEQ multiplex PCR; TCRdb lists only in-frame clones, some missing. The sample contains about 150,000 clones, 75% to 90% of which appear only once. Material: peripheral blood. The receptor set was obtained from a woman aged 40 to 55 with acute or convalescent COVID-19. CDR3s include the opening cysteine and the closing phenylalanine or tryptophan. Fields, in order: D gene, V gene, clone size, J gene, CDR3 protein, CDR3 DNA. D genes are given only for firm matches. A clone size is listed for some rows: how often the clone was seen (once, few, many), or a class if it is expanded.

D: -; V: TRBV15; size: -; J: TRBJ2-5; CDR3: CATRLPGNQETQYF; DNA: TGTGCCACCAGGTTACCGGGAAACCAAGAGACCCAGTACTTC
D: -; V: TRBV5-1; size: -; J: TRBJ2-7; CDR3: CASSLTGKSSYEQYF; DNA: TGCGCCAGCAGCTTGACAGGGAAATCCTCCTACGAGCAGTACTTC
D: -; V: TRBV11-2; size: -; J: TRBJ2-1; CDR3: CASSLEPGVGGDYNEQFF; DNA: TGTGCCAGCAGCTTAGAGCCGGGGGTAGGGGGGGACTACAATGAGCAGTTCTTC
D: TRBD1; V: TRBV29-1; size: -; J: TRBJ1-1; CDR3: CSVRDRRDTEAFF; DNA: TGCAGCGTGAGGGACAGGCGAGACACTGAAGCTTTCTTT
D: -; V: TRBV5-1; size: -; J: TRBJ2-1; CDR3: CASSLVWTAYNEQFF; DNA: TGCGCCAGCAGCTTGGTCTGGACAGCCTACAATGAGCAGTTCTTC
D: TRBD2; V: TRBV7-9; size: -; J: TRBJ2-2; CDR3: CASSPPGGVAGELFF; DNA: TGTGCCAGCAGCCCCCCGGGGGGAGTGGCCGGGGAGCTGTTTTTT
D: TRBD2; V: TRBV15; size: -; J: TRBJ2-2; CDR3: CATSKGLAGHMNTGELFF; DNA: TGTGCCACCAGCAAAGGACTAGCGGGTCACATGAACACCGGGGAGCTGTTTTTT
D: -; V: TRBV3-1/TRBV3-2; size: few; J: TRBJ2-7; CDR3: CASSQDGGHEQYF; DNA: TGTGCCAGCAGCCAAGATGGAGGACACGAGCAGTACTTC
D: -; V: TRBV7-2; size: -; J: TRBJ2-1; CDR3: CASWIDPRREQFF; DNA: TGTGCCAGCTGGATCGACCCCCGGCGGGAGCAGTTCTTC
D: TRBD1; V: TRBV9; size: -; J: TRBJ2-5; CDR3: CASSEANGDSQGETQYF; DNA: TGTGCCAGCAGCGAGGCGAATGGGGACAGCCAGGGGGAGACCCAGTACTTC
D: -; V: TRBV28; size: -; J: TRBJ2-7; CDR3: CASSLQGISYEQYF; DNA: TGTGCCAGCAGCCTTCAGGGTATCTCCTACGAGCAGTACTTC
D: -; V: TRBV25-1; size: -; J: TRBJ2-2; CDR3: CASSEWSTGELFF; DNA: TGTGCCAGCAGTGAATGGAGTACCGGGGAGCTGTTTTTT
D: -; V: TRBV3-1/TRBV3-2; size: -; J: TRBJ2-1; CDR3: CASSQENPAKFF; DNA: TGTGCCAGCAGCCAAGAGAATCCCGCGAAGTTCTTC
D: TRBD1; V: TRBV5-1; size: -; J: TRBJ1-4; CDR3: CASSKGQAATNEKLFF; DNA: TGCGCCAGCAGCAAAGGACAGGCGGCAACTAATGAAAAACTGTTTTTT
D: -; V: TRBV6-6; size: -; J: TRBJ2-5; CDR3: CASSYGPGVETQYF; DNA: TGTGCCAGCAGTTACGGTCCAGGGGTAGAGACCCAGTACTTC
D: TRBD2; V: TRBV27; size: -; J: TRBJ2-3; CDR3: CASSTTFGRTSRKDTQYF; DNA: TGTGCCAGCAGTACCACCTTTGGGAGGACTAGTCGGAAAGATACGCAGTATTTT
D: TRBD1; V: TRBV30; size: -; J: TRBJ2-6; CDR3: CAWSVRGTGDSGANVLTF; DNA: TGTGCCTGGAGTGTACGAGGGACAGGGGACTCTGGGGCCAACGTCCTGACTTTC
D: -; V: TRBV15; size: once; J: TRBJ1-3; CDR3: CATSKGDGNTIYF; DNA: TGTGCCACCAGCAAAGGGGATGGAAACACCATATATTTT
D: TRBD2; V: TRBV30; size: -; J: TRBJ2-1; CDR3: CAWSRGGSYNEQFF; DNA: TGTGCCTGGAGTCGCGGGGGCTCCTACAATGAGCAGTTCTTC
D: -; V: TRBV7-8; size: -; J: TRBJ1-1; CDR3: CASSLYTSENTEAFF; DNA: TGTGCCAGCAGCTTATATACGAGTGAGAACACTGAAGCTTTCTTT
D: TRBD1; V: TRBV6-5; size: -; J: TRBJ1-5; CDR3: CASSPTGQGYQPQHF; DNA: TGTGCCAGCAGTCCTACGGGACAGGGGTATCAGCCCCAGCATTTT
D: -; V: TRBV30; size: once; J: TRBJ2-2; CDR3: CAWSTLRLETGELFF; DNA: TGTGCCTGGAGTACTCTTCGACTGGAAACCGGGGAGCTGTTTTTT
D: -; V: TRBV10-3; size: -; J: TRBJ2-7; CDR3: CAISPFAGEDSYEQYF; DNA: TGTGCCATCAGCCCATTCGCCGGGGAAGACTCCTACGAGCAGTACTTC
D: TRBD1; V: TRBV28; size: -; J: TRBJ2-3; CDR3: CASSLSYGTGGSDTQYF; DNA: TGTGCCAGCAGTTTATCGTATGGGACAGGGGGCTCAGATACGCAGTATTTT
D: TRBD1; V: TRBV11-1; size: -; J: TRBJ2-5; CDR3: CASSLGTGVRETQYF; DNA: TGTGCCAGCAGCTTGGGGACAGGGGTAAGGGAGACCCAGTACTTC
D: TRBD1; V: TRBV6-5; size: -; J: TRBJ1-6; CDR3: CASRTGESPLHF; DNA: TGTGCCAGCAGGACAGGGGAATCACCCCTCCACTTT
D: -; V: TRBV27; size: -; J: TRBJ2-3; CDR3: CARPSEGTDTQYF; DNA: TGTGCCAGACCATCGGAGGGCACAGATACGCAGTATTTT
D: -; V: TRBV9; size: -; J: TRBJ1-2; CDR3: CASSVAGRDYGYTF; DNA: TGTGCCAGCAGCGTAGCAGGGAGGGACTATGGCTACACCTTC
D: TRBD1; V: TRBV7-9; size: -; J: TRBJ2-2; CDR3: CASSGDRAFTGELFF; DNA: TGTGCCAGCAGCGGGGACAGGGCCTTCACCGGGGAGCTGTTTTTT
D: -; V: TRBV29-1; size: once; J: TRBJ2-7; CDR3: CSVEGQANEQYF; DNA: TGCAGCGTTGAAGGGCAGGCTAACGAGCAGTACTTC
D: -; V: TRBV6-5; size: -; J: TRBJ2-3; CDR3: CASSNADTQYF; DNA: TGTGCCAGCAGTAATGCGGATACGCAGTATTTT
D: TRBD1; V: TRBV10-3; size: -; J: TRBJ1-5; CDR3: CAISFSGGGNQPQHF; DNA: TGTGCCATCAGTTTTTCAGGGGGCGGCAATCAGCCCCAGCATTTT
D: -; V: TRBV11-2; size: -; J: TRBJ1-3; CDR3: CASSPAGGASGNTIYF; DNA: TGTGCCAGCAGCCCGGCGGGGGGGGCCTCTGGAAACACCATATATTTT
D: -; V: TRBV9; size: once; J: TRBJ2-3; CDR3: CASSASSSTDTQYF; DNA: TGTGCCAGCAGCGCCTCGTCTAGCACAGATACGCAGTATTTT
D: -; V: TRBV3-1/TRBV3-2; size: -; J: TRBJ1-3; CDR3: CASGGLSGNTIYF; DNA: TGTGCCAGCGGGGGCCTCTCTGGAAACACCATATATTTT
D: -; V: TRBV27; size: -; J: TRBJ1-6; CDR3: CASATTDTVNSPLHF; DNA: TGTGCCAGCGCGACCACCGACACAGTAAATTCACCCCTCCACTTT
D: TRBD1; V: TRBV9; size: -; J: TRBJ2-5; CDR3: CASSAEGQGAGETQYF; DNA: TGTGCCAGCAGCGCGGAAGGACAGGGGGCAGGAGAGACCCAGTACTTC
D: TRBD1; V: TRBV11-2; size: -; J: TRBJ1-2; CDR3: CASSSTGVYGYTF; DNA: TGTGCCAGCAGCTCGACAGGGGTCTATGGCTACACCTTC
D: -; V: TRBV19; size: -; J: TRBJ1-2; CDR3: CASRARGPPFRGYTF; DNA: TGTGCCAGTAGAGCCAGGGGCCCCCCCTTTAGGGGCTACACCTTC
D: -; V: TRBV7-3; size: -; J: TRBJ2-2; CDR3: CASSLVRANTGELFF; DNA: TGTGCCAGCAGCTTAGTCAGGGCGAACACCGGGGAGCTGTTTTTT
D: TRBD1; V: TRBV7-9; size: -; J: TRBJ1-2; CDR3: CASSLGPWTGFYLDYGYTF; DNA: TGTGCCAGCAGCTTAGGGCCCTGGACAGGGTTTTATTTGGACTATGGCTACACCTTC
D: -; V: TRBV5-1; size: -; J: TRBJ1-3; CDR3: CASSLTGSGNTIYF; DNA: TGCGCCAGCAGCTTAACAGGGTCTGGAAACACCATATATTTT
D: TRBD2; V: TRBV9; size: -; J: TRBJ2-1; CDR3: CASSVGSSASGRGNEQFF; DNA: TGTGCCAGCAGCGTAGGGTCCTCGGCTAGCGGGAGGGGCAATGAGCAGTTCTTC
D: -; V: TRBV7-9; size: once; J: TRBJ2-3; CDR3: CASSSLVAMPGSFTDTQYF; DNA: TGTGCCAGCAGCTCCCTAGTGGCTATGCCGGGGTCTTTCACAGATACGCAGTATTTT
D: TRBD2; V: TRBV7-9; size: -; J: TRBJ2-7; CDR3: CASSKTSGAPSSYEQYF; DNA: TGTGCCAGCAGCAAGACTAGCGGAGCACCCAGCTCCTACGAGCAGTACTTC
D: -; V: TRBV4-2; size: -; J: TRBJ2-7; CDR3: CASSQDLARGAYEQYF; DNA: TGTGCCAGCAGCCAAGATTTAGCGCGCGGAGCCTACGAGCAGTACTTC
D: -; V: TRBV7-2; size: -; J: TRBJ2-3; CDR3: CASSRDGQNTDTQYF; DNA: TGTGCCAGCAGCCGGGACGGACAGAACACAGATACGCAGTATTTT
D: -; V: TRBV4-2; size: -; J: TRBJ1-1; CDR3: CASSPENGIQVLF; DNA: TGTGCCAGCAGCCCAGAGAACGGGATCCAAGTACTATTT
D: TRBD1; V: TRBV5-1; size: -; J: TRBJ1-5; CDR3: CASSETGRSNQPQHF; DNA: TGCGCCAGCAGCGAGACAGGGAGGAGCAATCAGCCCCAGCATTTT
D: -; V: TRBV6-6; size: -; J: TRBJ2-1; CDR3: CASSYSFREQFF; DNA: TGTGCCAGCAGTTATAGCTTCCGAGAGCAGTTCTTC
D: -; V: TRBV11-2; size: -; J: TRBJ1-5; CDR3: CASSLEGRHNQPQHF; DNA: TGTGCCAGCAGCTTAGAGGGCAGACACAATCAGCCCCAGCATTTT
D: TRBD1; V: TRBV6-5; size: once; J: TRBJ2-1; CDR3: CASSTPGQVVEQFF; DNA: TGTGCCAGCAGTACTCCGGGACAGGTCGTTGAGCAGTTCTTC
D: -; V: TRBV5-4; size: -; J: TRBJ1-6; CDR3: CASSLGVHSNSPLHF; DNA: TGTGCCAGCAGCTTGGGCGTCCATAGTAATTCACCCCTCCACTTT
D: TRBD2; V: TRBV6-2/TRBV6-3; size: -; J: TRBJ2-1; CDR3: CASSYSGGYQSMYNEQFF; DNA: TGTGCCAGCAGTTACTCGGGGGGGTACCAATCGATGTACAATGAGCAGTTCTTC
D: TRBD2; V: TRBV7-9; size: -; J: TRBJ2-1; CDR3: CASSSRGVSDEQFF; DNA: TGTGCCAGCAGCTCCCGGGGGGTCTCCGATGAGCAGTTCTTC
D: -; V: TRBV11-2; size: -; J: TRBJ1-2; CDR3: CASSHQVLGYTF; DNA: TGTGCCAGCAGCCACCAGGTTCTCGGCTACACCTTC
D: -; V: TRBV5-1; size: -; J: TRBJ2-6; CDR3: CASSAGRSSGANVLTF; DNA: TGCGCCAGCAGCGCAGGGCGTTCCTCTGGGGCCAACGTCCTGACTTTC
D: TRBD1; V: TRBV7-6; size: -; J: TRBJ2-7; CDR3: CASSLAAGGLNEQYF; DNA: TGTGCCAGCAGCTTAGCGGCAGGGGGCTTAAACGAGCAGTACTTC
D: TRBD1; V: TRBV28; size: -; J: TRBJ1-6; CDR3: CASRRQGRSPLHF; DNA: TGTGCCAGCAGGAGACAGGGTCGTTCACCCCTCCACTTT